This passage covers 3 T cell receptor beta chains from one sample sequenced in a study of radiotherapy plus CTLA-4 blockade in lung cancer. TCRdb's copy holds only in-frame clones and misses some; the assay was immunoSEQ multiplex PCR. The sample gives around 80,000 clones, 74% of which show up once; more than 9% is in the top ten. Sequenced material: peripheral blood, taken from a patient treated with radiotherapy plus ipilimumab. Receptors were obtained from a human donor with non-small cell lung cancer whose response to radiotherapy plus ipilimumab could not be evaluated.

This chain links TRBV6-9 with TRBJ2-7, with 7 bases lining up with TRBD2. CDR1 is MNHGY, CDR2 SVAAGI, per germline. The CDR3 extends over 10 amino acids. V lost 11 bases, J lost 4 bases, and 2 bases stayed unmatched. The CDR3 region is CAGGLYEQYF. The CDR3 nucleotides read TGTGCCGGGGGACTATACGAGCAGTACTTC.

The rearrangement uses TRBV11-2 and TRBJ2-1, with D tentatively TRBD2 (5 bases). The CDR3 is 16 residues long. The V gene's germline CDR1 is SGHAT and CDR2 FQNNGV. The ends were cut back, 5 bases at V and 2 bases at J, with 16 bases in the middle. CDR3 nucleotides: TGTGCCAGCAGCCCGGCCGGGAACAACGCCTACAATGAGCAGTTCTTC. Its protein is CASSPAGNNAYNEQFF.

This clone has more than one count but fewer than ten. Here the CDR3 reads CASSGLFRVSGNTIYF. The CDR3 bases are TGTGCCAGCAGTGGGCTTTTCCGGGTCTCTGGAAACACCATATATTTT. The chain recombines TRBV2 with TRBJ1-3; D is undetermined. Trimming removed 4 bases at V and 0 bases at J, with 13 bases between. Germline V CDR1 and CDR2: SNHLY, FYNNEI. CDR3 length: 16 amino acids.